This TCR beta chain was retrieved from a study of cytomegalovirus exposure and HLA in healthy donors. The CDR3 contains 14 residues. Germline V gene data show CDR1 as LGHNA and CDR2 as YSLEER. V lost 0 bases to trimming and J lost 4 bases, with 9 bases between them. 60 Vbeta and 13 Jbeta primers were used in PCR. Generated by immunoSEQ multiplex PCR, the TCRdb table keeps only in-frame clones and is missing some. The data contain more than 100,000 clones, 87% of them singletons. This chain links TRBV4-3 with TRBJ1-2, with D uncertain. The TCR sequence derives from a woman between 25 and 40 years old in good health and CMV-seronegative. Sequenced input: PBMCs. The CDR3 DNA reads as TGCGCCAGCAGCCAAGATACGGCAGGCTATGGCTACACCTTC. This encodes CASSQDTAGYGYTF.